This TCR beta chain was captured by sequencing in a study of cytomegalovirus exposure and HLA in healthy donors. From germline, CDR1 is MGHDK and CDR2 SYGVNS. This CDR3 is 13 amino acids long. The V and J ends lost 4 bases and 7 bases respectively, with 11 bases between them. The PCR made use of 60 Vbeta and 13 Jbeta primers. The repertoire was sequenced with immunoSEQ multiplex PCR; TCRdb's copy has only in-frame clones and lacks some. This sample's table reports over 100,000 clones. This clonotype originated in a man aged 18 to 29 in good health and CMV-seronegative. Sequencing was done on a sample of PBMCs. The chain joins TRBV25-1 to TRBJ1-5, with no clear D. The CDR3 here is CASSVGVEQPQHF. The CDR3 bases are TGTGCCAGCAGTGTCGGGGTGGAGCAGCCCCAGCATTTT.